This T cell receptor beta chain was recovered during a study of shared clonotypes between healthy human individuals. Study overall: Used for every donor were three CD4 naive, three CD4 memory, two CD8 naive and one CD8 memory plate.

Terminally differentiated effector memory CD45RA+ cells were excluded by CCR7 positive selection of CD45RO-negative cells. Running of the assay took place at deep level. Some 27,000 T cell genomes, or roughly 200 ng DNA, went into the sorted-subset replicate PCRs. How the authors handled the data: Quality scores were absent from the junction-only immunoSEQ sequences, so filtering differed. TCRdb's copy holds only in-frame clones and misses some; the assay was immunoSEQ multiplex PCR. From that table come the V and J calls and clone size; the DNA was used to work out D and trimming. Here the sample spans hundreds of thousands of clones, approximately 96% being singletons. Germline V gene sequence: CDR1 SGHVS, CDR2 FQNEAQ. Trimming left V 1 base short and J 6 bases short, with 7 bases between. The CDR3 totals 13 residues.

Material: naive CD8+ T cells sorted from blood. The chain carries TRBV7-8 and TRBJ2-1; D call uncertain. The origin of this receptor is a woman aged 30 to 39 in good health. CDR3 region: CASSLVLLNEQFF. The CDR3 coding sequence is TGTGCCAGCAGCTTAGTTCTCCTCAATGAGCAGTTCTTC.